This T cell receptor (beta chain) was found in a study of CD8 T cells in Susac syndrome. Trimming removed 11 bases from V and 0 bases from J, with 7 bases in between. The germline V gene has CDR1 MNHEY and CDR2 SMNVEV (reference sequence). The length of the CDR3 is 11 residues. cDNA came from around 0.5 to 1 ug RNA primed by random hexamers. TCRdb passed the immunoSEQ multiplex PCR reads through MiXCR, listing each CDR3 protein once. Among about 300,000 distinct CDR3 sequences listed, 70% to 90% were seen once. CD8+ and CD4+ T cells were negatively isolated; TEMRA cells were FACS-enriched. Sequencing was carried out using CD8+ T cells from PBMCs. The origin of this receptor is a human donor with multiple sclerosis. The V gene is TRBV27, the J gene TRBJ1-2; D may be TRBD1 (5 bases). CDR3: CASGANYGYTF. The CDR3 coding sequence is TGTGCCTCGGGGGCTAACTATGGCTACACCTTC.